This T cell receptor beta chain was found in a study of monozygotic twins with inflammatory bowel disease. TCRdb re-called the 5' RACE reads; one entry per CDR3 protein, DNA not given. Its table records 400,000 to 500,000 distinct CDR3 sequences. The CDR3 runs to 15 residues. CDR1 and CDR2 from the germline V gene are SNHLY and FYNNEI. The chain uses TRBV2 and TRBJ1-5; with no DNA, the TCRdb D assignment of TRBD1 cannot be verified. Sample: blood. The origin of this receptor is a human donor with ulcerative colitis or Crohn's disease, or a healthy co-twin of an affected twin (not recorded which). The CDR3 loop is CASSSSGAGNQPQHF.